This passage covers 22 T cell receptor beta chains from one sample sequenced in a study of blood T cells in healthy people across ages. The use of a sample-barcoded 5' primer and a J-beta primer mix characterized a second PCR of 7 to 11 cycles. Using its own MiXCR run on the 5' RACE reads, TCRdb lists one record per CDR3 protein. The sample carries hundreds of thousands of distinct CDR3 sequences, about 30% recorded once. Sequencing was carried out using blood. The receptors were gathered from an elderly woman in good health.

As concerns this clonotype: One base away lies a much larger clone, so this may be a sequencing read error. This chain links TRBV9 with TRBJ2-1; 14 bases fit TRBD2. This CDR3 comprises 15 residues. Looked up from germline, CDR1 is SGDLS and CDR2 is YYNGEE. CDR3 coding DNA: TGTGCCTGCAGCGTGGGGACTAGCGGGGGATTGGAGCAGTTCTTC. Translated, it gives CACSVGTSGGLEQFF.

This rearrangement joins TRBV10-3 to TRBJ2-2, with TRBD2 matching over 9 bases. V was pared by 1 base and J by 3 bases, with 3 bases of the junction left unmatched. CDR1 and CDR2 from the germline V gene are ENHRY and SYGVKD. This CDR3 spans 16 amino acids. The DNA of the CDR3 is TGTGCCATCAGTGAGTTTTGGACTAGCGACACCGGGGAGCTGTTTTTT. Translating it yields CAISEFWTSDTGELFF.

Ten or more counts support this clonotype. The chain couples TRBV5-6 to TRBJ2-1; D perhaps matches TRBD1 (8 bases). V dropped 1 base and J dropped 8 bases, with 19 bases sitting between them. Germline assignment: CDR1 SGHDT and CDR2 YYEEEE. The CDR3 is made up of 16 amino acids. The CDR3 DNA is TGTGCCAGCAGCTTGTTGGCGGGGGACAGGTTCCATGAGCAGTTCTTC. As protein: CASSLLAGDRFHEQFF.

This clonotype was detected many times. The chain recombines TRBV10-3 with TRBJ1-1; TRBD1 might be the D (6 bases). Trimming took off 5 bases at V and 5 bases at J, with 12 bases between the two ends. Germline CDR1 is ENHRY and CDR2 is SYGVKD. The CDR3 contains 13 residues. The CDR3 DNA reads TGTGCCATCAGTCCAGGGGTCCGGACTGAAGCTTTCTTT. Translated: CAISPGVRTEAFF.

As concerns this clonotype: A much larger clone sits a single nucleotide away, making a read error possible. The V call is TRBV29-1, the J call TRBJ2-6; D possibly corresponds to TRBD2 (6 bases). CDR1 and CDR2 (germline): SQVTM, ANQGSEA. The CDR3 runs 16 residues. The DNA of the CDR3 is TGCAGCGCCGTAGGCGGGGACCGCTCTGGGGCCAACGTCCGGACTTTC. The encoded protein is CSAVGGDRSGANVRTF.

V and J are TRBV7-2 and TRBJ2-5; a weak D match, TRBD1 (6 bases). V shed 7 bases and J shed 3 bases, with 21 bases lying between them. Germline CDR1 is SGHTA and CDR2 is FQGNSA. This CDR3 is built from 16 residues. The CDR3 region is CASTPGVVLREETQYF. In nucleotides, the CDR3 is TGTGCCAGCACCCCAGGGGTAGTCCTAAGAGAAGAGACCCAGTACTTC.

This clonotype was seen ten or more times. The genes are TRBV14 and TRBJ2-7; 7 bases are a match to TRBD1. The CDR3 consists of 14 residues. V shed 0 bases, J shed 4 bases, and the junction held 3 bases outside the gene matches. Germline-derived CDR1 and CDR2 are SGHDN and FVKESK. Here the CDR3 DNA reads TGTGCCAGCAGCCAAGAGACAGGGATATACGAGCAGTACTTC. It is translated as CASSQETGIYEQYF.

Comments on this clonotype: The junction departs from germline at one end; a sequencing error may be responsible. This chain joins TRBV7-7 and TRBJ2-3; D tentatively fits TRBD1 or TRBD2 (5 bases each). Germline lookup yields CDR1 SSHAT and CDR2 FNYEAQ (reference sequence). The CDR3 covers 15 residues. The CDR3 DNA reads TGTGCTAGCAGCTTAGCGTTAGATGGGGGAGATACGCAGTATTTT. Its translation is CASSLALDGGDTQYF. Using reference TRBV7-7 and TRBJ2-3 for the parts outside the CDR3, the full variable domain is GAGVSQSPRYKVTKRGQDVTLRCDPISSHATLYWYQQALGQGPEFLTYFNYEAQPDKSGLPSDRFSAERPEGSISTLTIQRTEQRDSAMYRCASSLALDGGDTQYFGPGTRLTVL.

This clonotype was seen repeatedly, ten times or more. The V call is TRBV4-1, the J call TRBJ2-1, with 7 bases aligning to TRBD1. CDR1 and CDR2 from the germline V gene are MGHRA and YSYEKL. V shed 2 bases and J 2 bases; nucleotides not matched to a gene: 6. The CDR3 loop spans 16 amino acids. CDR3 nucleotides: TGCGCCAGCAGCCAAACACCGGGACAGACCTACAATGAGCAGTTCTTC. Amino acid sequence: CASSQTPGQTYNEQFF.

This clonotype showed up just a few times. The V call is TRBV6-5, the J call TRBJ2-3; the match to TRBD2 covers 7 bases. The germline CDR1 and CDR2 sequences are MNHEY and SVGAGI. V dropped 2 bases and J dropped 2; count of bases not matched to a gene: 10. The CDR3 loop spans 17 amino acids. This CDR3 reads CASSYRGLADFTDTQYF. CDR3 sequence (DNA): TGTGCCAGCAGTTACCGAGGGCTAGCGGACTTCACAGATACGCAGTATTTT.

The CDR3 DNA reads TGCGCCAGCAGCCAAGATCTGACGGTCTCCTACGAGCAGTACTTC. Its translation is CASSQDLTVSYEQYF. The V call is TRBV4-3, the J call TRBJ2-7; no clear D. The CDR3 has 15 amino acids. The V gene lost 0 bases and the J gene lost 0 bases, with 9 bases spanning the gap. Germline assignment: CDR1 LGHNA and CDR2 YSLEER.

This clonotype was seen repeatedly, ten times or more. The CDR3 reads CSARDRRIIYEQYF. The CDR3 DNA reads as TGCAGTGCTAGAGATAGGCGGATCATCTACGAGCAGTACTTC. V usage is TRBV20-1 and J usage is TRBJ2-7; no clear D. This CDR3 spans 14 amino acids. Trimming left V 0 bases short and J 3 bases short, with 12 bases between. CDR1 DFQATT and CDR2 SNEGSKA come from the germline V gene (reference sequence).

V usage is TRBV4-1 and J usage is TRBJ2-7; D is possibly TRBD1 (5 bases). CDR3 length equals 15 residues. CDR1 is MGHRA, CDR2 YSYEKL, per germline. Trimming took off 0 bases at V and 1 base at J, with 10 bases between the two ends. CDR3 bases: TGCGCCAGCAGCCAAGAGCACAGGCCGTCCTACGAGCAGTACTTC. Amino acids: CASSQEHRPSYEQYF.

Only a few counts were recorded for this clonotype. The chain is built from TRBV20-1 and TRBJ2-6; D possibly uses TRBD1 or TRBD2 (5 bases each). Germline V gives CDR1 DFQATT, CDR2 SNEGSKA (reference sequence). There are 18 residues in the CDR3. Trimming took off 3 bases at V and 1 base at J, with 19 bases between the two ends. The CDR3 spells CSARGVEGPASGANVLTF. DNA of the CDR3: TGCAGTGCTAGGGGGGTAGAGGGGCCGGCTTCTGGGGCCAACGTCCTGACTTTC.

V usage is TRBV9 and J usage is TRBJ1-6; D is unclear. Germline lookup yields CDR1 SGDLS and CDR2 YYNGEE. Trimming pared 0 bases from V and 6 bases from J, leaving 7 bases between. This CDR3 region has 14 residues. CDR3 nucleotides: TGTGCCAGCAGCGTAGGGAGGGTTAATTCACCCCTCCACTTT. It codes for CASSVGRVNSPLHF. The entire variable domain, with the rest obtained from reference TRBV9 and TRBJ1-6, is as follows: DSGVTQTPKHLITATGQRVTLRCSPRSGDLSVYWYQQSLDQGLQFLIQYYNGEERAKGNILERFSAQQFPDLHSELNLSSLELGDSALYFCASSVGRVNSPLHFGNGTRLTVT.

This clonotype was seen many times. CDR3 in DNA: TGTGCCAGCAGTTTAGGGGGGGCTTGGAGGGATACGCAGTATTTT. This sequence encodes CASSLGGAWRDTQYF. The V and J genes are TRBV12-3 or TRBV12-4 and TRBJ2-3, with D perhaps being TRBD1 or TRBD2 (6 bases each). The CDR3 is 15 amino acids. Trimming stripped 1 base from V and 6 bases from J, with 14 bases between.

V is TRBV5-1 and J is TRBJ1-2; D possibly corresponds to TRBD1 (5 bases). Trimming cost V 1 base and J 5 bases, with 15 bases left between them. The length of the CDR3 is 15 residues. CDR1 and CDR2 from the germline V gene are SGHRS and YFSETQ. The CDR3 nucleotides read TGCGCCAGCAGCTTGCAGGGTCTCTATCGATATGGCTACACCTTC. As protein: CASSLQGLYRYGYTF.

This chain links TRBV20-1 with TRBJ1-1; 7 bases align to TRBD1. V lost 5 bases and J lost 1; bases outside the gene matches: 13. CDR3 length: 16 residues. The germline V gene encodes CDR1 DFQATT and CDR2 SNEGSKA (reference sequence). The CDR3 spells CSACPKQGRGNTEAFF. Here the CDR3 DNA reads TGCAGTGCTTGTCCCAAACAGGGGAGGGGGAACACTGAAGCTTTCTTT.

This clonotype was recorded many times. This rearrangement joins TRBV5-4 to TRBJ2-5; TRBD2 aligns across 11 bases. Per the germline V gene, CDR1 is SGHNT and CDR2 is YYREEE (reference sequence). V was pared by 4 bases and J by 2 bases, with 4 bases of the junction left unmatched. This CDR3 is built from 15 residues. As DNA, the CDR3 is TGTGCCAGCAGCGAACTAGCGGGGGCGCAAGAGACCCAGTACTTC. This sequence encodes CASSELAGAQETQYF.

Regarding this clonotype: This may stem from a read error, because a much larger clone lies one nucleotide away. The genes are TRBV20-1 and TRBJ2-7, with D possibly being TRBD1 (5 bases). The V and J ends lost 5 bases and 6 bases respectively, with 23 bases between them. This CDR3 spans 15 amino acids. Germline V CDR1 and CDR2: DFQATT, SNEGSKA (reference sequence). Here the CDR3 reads CSAREDLRGGCEQYF. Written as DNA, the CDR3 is TGCAGTGCTCGCGAAGATTTAAGGGGCGGATGCGAGCAGTACTTC.

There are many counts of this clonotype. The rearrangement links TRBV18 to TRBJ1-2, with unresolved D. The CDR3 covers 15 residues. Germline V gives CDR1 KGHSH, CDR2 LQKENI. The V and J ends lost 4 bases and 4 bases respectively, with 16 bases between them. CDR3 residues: CASSLNASPSYGYTF. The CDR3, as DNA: TGTGCCAGCTCACTTAATGCATCGCCCAGCTATGGCTACACCTTC.

The CDR3 DNA reads as TGTGCCAGCAGCCCCCTTCGTAGCGCTAATGAAAAACTGTTTTTT. Its translation: CASSPLRSANEKLFF. The J gene is TRBJ1-4, the V gene TRBV7-6, with D uncertain. The CDR3 is made up of 15 amino acids. Trimming removed 5 bases at V and 3 bases at J, with 13 bases between. Germline CDR1 and CDR2: SGHVS and FNYEAQ.